This is a list of T cell receptor beta chains from one sample in a study of blood T cell repertoires in COVID-19. TCRdb's copy holds only in-frame clones and misses some; the assay was immunoSEQ multiplex PCR. Here the sample spans fewer than 110,000 clones, approximately 92% being singletons. Sequenced material: peripheral blood. These TCRs come from a man between 50 and 59 years old with active COVID-19. Both conserved end residues are part of each CDR3. The order of the fields is V gene, clone size, J gene, D gene, CDR3 protein, CDR3 DNA. A D gene is named only where the DNA matches it firmly. Size is omitted from some rows. Given values are once, few, many or a class for expanded clones.

V gene: TRBV7-2
clone size: .
J gene: TRBJ1-1
D gene: .
CDR3 protein: CASSLSGPSTAGAFF
CDR3 DNA: TGTGCCAGCAGCTTATCCGGACCCTCAACCGCGGGAGCTTTCTTT

V gene: TRBV19
clone size: .
J gene: TRBJ2-3
D gene: .
CDR3 protein: CASSTGRRDTQYF
CDR3 DNA: TGTGCCAGTAGCACGGGGAGGCGAGATACGCAGTATTTT

V gene: TRBV21-1
clone size: .
J gene: TRBJ1-4
D gene: .
CDR3 protein: CASSKGQGEKLFF
CDR3 DNA: TGTGCCAGCAGCAAAGGCCAGGGTGAAAAACTGTTTTTT

V gene: TRBV2
clone size: .
J gene: TRBJ2-2
D gene: TRBD1
CDR3 protein: CASSAGQGFGGELFF
CDR3 DNA: TGTGCCAGCAGTGCCGGACAGGGGTTTGGCGGGGAGCTGTTTTTT

V gene: TRBV18
clone size: .
J gene: TRBJ2-7
D gene: TRBD2
CDR3 protein: CASSQRTSQGYYEQYF
CDR3 DNA: TGTGCCAGCTCACAACGGACTAGCCAAGGTTACTACGAGCAGTACTTC

V gene: TRBV28
clone size: .
J gene: TRBJ1-4
D gene: .
CDR3 protein: CASSFPGSSTNEKLFF
CDR3 DNA: TGTGCCAGCAGTTTCCCCGGGTCTTCAACTAATGAAAAACTGTTTTTT

V gene: TRBV3-1/TRBV3-2
clone size: .
J gene: TRBJ2-4
D gene: TRBD1
CDR3 protein: CASSRGTGGKNIQYF
CDR3 DNA: TGTGCCAGCAGCCGAGGGACAGGGGGCAAAAACATTCAGTACTTC

V gene: TRBV5-4
clone size: .
J gene: TRBJ1-4
D gene: .
CDR3 protein: CASSSGGDRDEKLFF
CDR3 DNA: TGTGCCAGCAGCTCCGGGGGTGATAGGGATGAAAAACTGTTTTTT

V gene: TRBV3-1/TRBV3-2
clone size: .
J gene: TRBJ2-7
D gene: .
CDR3 protein: CASSQDKSGTYEQYF
CDR3 DNA: TGTGCCAGCAGCCAAGATAAGTCGGGGACCTACGAGCAGTACTTC

V gene: TRBV5-5
clone size: .
J gene: TRBJ2-3
D gene: .
CDR3 protein: CASSLDRYTDTQYF
CDR3 DNA: TGTGCCAGCAGCTTGGACAGGTACACAGATACGCAGTATTTT

V gene: TRBV28
clone size: .
J gene: TRBJ1-1
D gene: .
CDR3 protein: CASSKTGIPRAEAFF
CDR3 DNA: TGTGCCAGCAGTAAAACCGGGATCCCGAGGGCTGAAGCTTTCTTT

V gene: TRBV19
clone size: .
J gene: TRBJ1-6
D gene: .
CDR3 protein: CASSINPSALHF
CDR3 DNA: TGTGCCAGTAGTATAAACCCCTCGGCCCTCCACTTT

V gene: TRBV7-8
clone size: .
J gene: TRBJ2-3
D gene: TRBD2
CDR3 protein: CASSLNLGLAGTRLGTDTQYF
CDR3 DNA: TGTGCCAGCAGCCTAAACCTGGGGCTAGCGGGGACCAGGTTGGGCACAGATACGCAGTATTTT

V gene: TRBV7-8
clone size: .
J gene: TRBJ2-1
D gene: .
CDR3 protein: CASSSTYNEQFF
CDR3 DNA: TGTGCCAGCAGCTCAACATACAATGAGCAGTTCTTC

V gene: TRBV6-1
clone size: .
J gene: TRBJ2-4
D gene: .
CDR3 protein: CASSEPGAKNIQYF
CDR3 DNA: TGTGCCAGCAGTGAACCAGGGGCCAAAAACATTCAGTACTTC

V gene: TRBV5-4
clone size: .
J gene: TRBJ2-2
D gene: .
CDR3 protein: CASSLGGFSTGELFF
CDR3 DNA: TGTGCCAGCAGCTTGGGAGGGTTCAGCACCGGGGAGCTGTTTTTT

V gene: TRBV7-9
clone size: .
J gene: TRBJ1-2
D gene: .
CDR3 protein: CASSSRSGLYGYTF
CDR3 DNA: TGTGCCAGCAGCTCCCGTTCAGGGCTATATGGCTACACCTTC

V gene: TRBV28
clone size: .
J gene: TRBJ2-3
D gene: .
CDR3 protein: CASLEEASTDTQYF
CDR3 DNA: TGTGCCAGCTTAGAAGAGGCTAGCACAGATACGCAGTATTTT

V gene: TRBV30
clone size: .
J gene: TRBJ2-1
D gene: TRBD2
CDR3 protein: CAWRTSGSTNEQFF
CDR3 DNA: TGTGCCTGGAGGACTAGCGGGAGCACCAATGAGCAGTTCTTC

V gene: TRBV18
clone size: .
J gene: TRBJ1-5
D gene: .
CDR3 protein: CASSPRGGDQPQHF
CDR3 DNA: TGTGCCAGCTCACCAAGGGGGGGAGATCAGCCCCAGCATTTT

V gene: TRBV10-3
clone size: .
J gene: TRBJ2-3
D gene: .
CDR3 protein: CAISESSGRVTDTQYF
CDR3 DNA: TGTGCCATCAGTGAGTCTAGCGGTCGTGTCACAGATACGCAGTATTTT

V gene: TRBV28
clone size: .
J gene: TRBJ1-5
D gene: TRBD1
CDR3 protein: CATGGQNNQPQHF
CDR3 DNA: TGTGCCACCGGGGGACAGAATAATCAGCCCCAGCATTTT

V gene: TRBV6-4
clone size: .
J gene: TRBJ2-7
D gene: TRBD1
CDR3 protein: CASTRDRGRDEQYF
CDR3 DNA: TGTGCCAGCACCAGGGACAGGGGTAGAGACGAGCAGTACTTC

V gene: TRBV19
clone size: .
J gene: TRBJ1-5
D gene: TRBD1
CDR3 protein: CASSMTGVQPQHF
CDR3 DNA: TGTGCCAGTAGTATGACAGGGGTTCAGCCCCAGCATTTT

V gene: TRBV5-1
clone size: .
J gene: TRBJ2-5
D gene: .
CDR3 protein: CASSLWGDQETQYF
CDR3 DNA: TGCGCCAGCAGCTTGTGGGGGGATCAAGAGACCCAGTACTTC

V gene: TRBV6-5
clone size: .
J gene: TRBJ2-2
D gene: .
CDR3 protein: CASKTLANTGELFF
CDR3 DNA: TGTGCCAGCAAAACCCTAGCCAACACCGGGGAGCTGTTTTTT

V gene: TRBV10-2
clone size: .
J gene: TRBJ2-3
D gene: .
CDR3 protein: CASSEPGSAQYF
CDR3 DNA: TGCGCCAGCAGTGAACCAGGGTCAGCGCAGTATTTT

V gene: TRBV9
clone size: .
J gene: TRBJ2-2
D gene: TRBD1
CDR3 protein: CASSPRDRVFTGELFF
CDR3 DNA: TGTGCCAGCAGCCCCCGGGACAGAGTTTTCACCGGGGAGCTGTTTTTT

V gene: TRBV7-9
clone size: .
J gene: TRBJ1-1
D gene: TRBD1
CDR3 protein: CASSYLAGGGTEAFF
CDR3 DNA: TGTGCCAGCAGCTACCTGGCAGGGGGCGGCACTGAAGCTTTCTTT

V gene: TRBV11-2
clone size: .
J gene: TRBJ2-7
D gene: .
CDR3 protein: CASRAAHSLREQYF
CDR3 DNA: TGTGCCAGCCGAGCGGCACACTCCCTACGGGAGCAGTACTTC

V gene: TRBV11-3
clone size: .
J gene: TRBJ1-2
D gene: TRBD1
CDR3 protein: CASSVNDRAGGGYTF
CDR3 DNA: TGTGCCAGCAGCGTTAACGACAGGGCGGGAGGGGGCTACACCTTC

V gene: TRBV5-8
clone size: once
J gene: TRBJ2-2
D gene: TRBD2
CDR3 protein: CASSPRTGLAGTLGLFF
CDR3 DNA: TGTGCCAGCAGCCCCCGGACTGGACTAGCGGGGACCCTTGGGCTGTTTTTT

V gene: TRBV6-2/TRBV6-3
clone size: .
J gene: TRBJ1-6
D gene: TRBD1
CDR3 protein: CASSYGQWTGQRKKYSPLHF
CDR3 DNA: TGTGCCAGCAGTTATGGCCAGTGGACAGGACAAAGGAAAAAATATTCACCCCTCCACTTT

V gene: TRBV5-1
clone size: .
J gene: TRBJ1-2
D gene: .
CDR3 protein: CASSFDSVGGYTF
CDR3 DNA: TGCGCCAGCAGCTTCGACAGCGTTGGTGGCTACACCTTC

V gene: TRBV5-4
clone size: once
J gene: TRBJ2-2
D gene: TRBD1
CDR3 protein: CASSRGTGGIAGELFF
CDR3 DNA: TGTGCCAGCAGCCGAGGGACAGGGGGCATTGCCGGGGAGCTGTTTTTT

V gene: TRBV6-5
clone size: .
J gene: TRBJ2-3
D gene: TRBD1
CDR3 protein: CASSYSGTGGADTQYF
CDR3 DNA: TGTGCCAGCAGTTACTCGGGGACAGGGGGCGCAGATACGCAGTATTTT

V gene: TRBV6-5
clone size: .
J gene: TRBJ2-5
D gene: TRBD2
CDR3 protein: CASSTGLGSAETQYF
CDR3 DNA: TGTGCCAGCAGTACGGGACTAGGATCTGCAGAGACCCAGTACTTC

V gene: TRBV27
clone size: .
J gene: TRBJ1-5
D gene: .
CDR3 protein: CASSSGTNQPQHF
CDR3 DNA: TGTGCCAGCAGTTCGGGAACAAATCAGCCCCAGCATTTT

V gene: TRBV27
clone size: .
J gene: TRBJ2-7
D gene: TRBD1
CDR3 protein: CASSAWTGNKVQYF
CDR3 DNA: TGTGCCAGCAGTGCGTGGACAGGGAATAAAGTGCAGTACTTC

V gene: TRBV5-1
clone size: .
J gene: TRBJ2-2
D gene: TRBD2
CDR3 protein: CASSLTSGSIGELFF
CDR3 DNA: TGCGCCAGCAGCTTGACTAGCGGGAGTATCGGGGAGCTGTTTTTT

V gene: TRBV6-2/TRBV6-3
clone size: .
J gene: TRBJ2-5
D gene: .
CDR3 protein: CASSYERGNFGTQYF
CDR3 DNA: TGTGCCAGCAGTTACGAAAGAGGAAACTTCGGGACCCAGTACTTC

V gene: TRBV19
clone size: .
J gene: TRBJ2-3
D gene: .
CDR3 protein: CASSIDPPLATDTQYF
CDR3 DNA: TGTGCCAGTAGTATAGATCCGCCGTTGGCCACAGATACGCAGTATTTT

V gene: TRBV6-5
clone size: .
J gene: TRBJ1-5
D gene: .
CDR3 protein: CASRSGYSNQPQHF
CDR3 DNA: TGTGCCAGCAGATCAGGGTATAGCAATCAGCCCCAGCATTTT

V gene: TRBV10-3
clone size: .
J gene: TRBJ1-2
D gene: .
CDR3 protein: CAISEPGVDYGYTF
CDR3 DNA: TGTGCCATCAGTGAGCCAGGGGTCGACTATGGCTACACCTTC

V gene: TRBV20-1
clone size: .
J gene: TRBJ2-7
D gene: TRBD2
CDR3 protein: CSASADSGSVDEQYF
CDR3 DNA: TGCAGTGCTAGTGCTGATAGCGGGAGCGTCGACGAGCAGTACTTC

V gene: TRBV5-1
clone size: .
J gene: TRBJ1-2
D gene: .
CDR3 protein: CAILTYGYTF
CDR3 DNA: TGCGCCATCCTCACTTATGGCTACACCTTC